The clone carrying this T cell receptor (beta chain) occurred many times. Unique molecular identifiers were used to barcode this TCRbeta library. TCRdb fed the PCR reads into MiXCR, producing one record per CDR3 protein. The table has around 700,000 distinct CDR3 sequences, under 15% seen once. The CDR3 spans 21 residues. Per germline, CDR1 MNHEY and CDR2 SVGEGT. The J segment lost 6 bases and the V segment lost 5 bases, leaving 22 bases of the junction unmatched. This specimen belongs to a study of T-cell reconstitution after alpha-beta-depleted transplantation in children. The starting material was PBMCs, obtained before TCRalphabeta/CD19-depleted stem cell transplant. The chain links TRBV6-2 or TRBV6-3 to TRBJ2-3, with 14 positions matching TRBD2. The origin of this receptor is a girl aged 2 to 9 with congenital amegakaryocytic thrombocytopenia, due to receive a stem cell transplant. DNA of the CDR3: TGTGCCAGCAGTCATCCGCCATCTAAGACTAGCGGGAGGGCAACGTACGATACGCAGTATTTT. Translation gives CASSHPPSKTSGRATYDTQYF.